What follows describes a single T cell receptor beta chain. This specimen belongs to a study of blood T cell repertoires in COVID-19. Data came from immunoSEQ multiplex PCR; TCRdb stores just in-frame clones and leaves some out. The sample lists about 120,000 clones, about nine tenths occurring once. Unmatched junction bases numbered 4, after V lost 5 bases and J lost 0 bases. There are 15 residues in the CDR3. Germline V gene sequence: CDR1 SGHAT, CDR2 FQNNGV. The TCR was taken from a woman in her 70s with acute or convalescent COVID-19. Source material: peripheral blood. The V and J genes are TRBV11-2 and TRBJ1-3; 7 bases are shared with TRBD1. For the CDR3, the DNA is TGTGCCAGCAGCCCCAGGGGGAACTCTGGAAACACCATATATTTT. It translates to CASSPRGNSGNTIYF.